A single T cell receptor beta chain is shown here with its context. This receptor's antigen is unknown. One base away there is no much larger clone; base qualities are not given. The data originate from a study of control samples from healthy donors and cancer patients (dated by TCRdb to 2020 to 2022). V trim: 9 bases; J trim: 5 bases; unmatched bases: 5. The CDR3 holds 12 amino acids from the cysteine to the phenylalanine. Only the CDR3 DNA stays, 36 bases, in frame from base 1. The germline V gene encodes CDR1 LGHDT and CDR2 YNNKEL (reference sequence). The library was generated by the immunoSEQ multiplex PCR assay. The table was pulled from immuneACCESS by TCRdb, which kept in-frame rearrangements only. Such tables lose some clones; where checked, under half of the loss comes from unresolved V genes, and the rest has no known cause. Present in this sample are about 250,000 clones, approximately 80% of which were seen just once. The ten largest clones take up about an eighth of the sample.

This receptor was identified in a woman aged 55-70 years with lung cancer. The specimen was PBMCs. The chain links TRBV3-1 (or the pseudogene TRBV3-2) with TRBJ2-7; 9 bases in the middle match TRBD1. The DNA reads TGTGCCAGTAGGACAGGGGTTAACGAGCAGTACTTC. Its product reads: CASRTGVNEQYF.